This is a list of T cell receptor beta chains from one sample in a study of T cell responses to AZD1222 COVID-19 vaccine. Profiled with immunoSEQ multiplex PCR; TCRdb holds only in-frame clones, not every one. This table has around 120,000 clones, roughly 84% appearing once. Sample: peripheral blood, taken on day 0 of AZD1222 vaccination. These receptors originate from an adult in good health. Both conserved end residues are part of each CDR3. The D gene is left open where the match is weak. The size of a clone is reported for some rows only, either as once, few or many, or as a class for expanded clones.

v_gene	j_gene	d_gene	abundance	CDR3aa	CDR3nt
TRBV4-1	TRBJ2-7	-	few	CASSQGDMTSGEQYF	TGCGCCAGCAGCCAGGGTGACATGACCTCGGGGGAGCAGTACTTC
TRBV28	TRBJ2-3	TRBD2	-	CASSLSGTSRDTQYF	TGTGCCAGCAGTTTATCCGGGACTAGCAGAGATACGCAGTATTTT
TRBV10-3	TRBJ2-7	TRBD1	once	CAISFGTGDPYEQYF	TGTGCCATCAGTTTCGGGACAGGGGATCCCTACGAGCAGTACTTC
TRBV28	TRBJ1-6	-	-	CASSLLGTSSYNSPLHF	TGTGCCAGCAGTTTACTCGGCACAAGCTCCTATAATTCACCCCTCCACTTT
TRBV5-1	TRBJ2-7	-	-	CASTPHPKGLVYEQYF	TGCGCCAGCACCCCGCACCCTAAAGGGTTGGTCTACGAGCAGTACTTC
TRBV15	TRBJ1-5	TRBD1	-	CATSRDRTGTNQPQHF	TGTGCCACCAGCAGAGATAGGACAGGGACTAATCAGCCCCAGCATTTT
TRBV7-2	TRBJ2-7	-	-	CASSSRRLGEQYF	TGTGCCAGCAGCTCCCGTAGGCTAGGCGAGCAGTACTTC
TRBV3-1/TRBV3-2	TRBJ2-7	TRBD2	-	CASSAGLNLRLAGGPGYEQYF	TGTGCCAGTTCAGCTGGGCTAAATCTGAGACTAGCGGGAGGGCCTGGGTACGAGCAGTACTTC
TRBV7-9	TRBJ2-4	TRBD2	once	CASSLAGGNIQYF	TGTGCCAGCAGCCTGGCGGGGGGGAACATTCAGTACTTC
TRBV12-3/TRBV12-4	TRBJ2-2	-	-	CASSLAYTGELFF	TGTGCCAGCAGCCTAGCGTATACCGGGGAGCTGTTTTTT
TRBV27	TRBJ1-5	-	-	CASSSSGRGQPQHF	TGTGCCAGCAGTTCATCAGGGAGGGGTCAGCCCCAGCATTTT
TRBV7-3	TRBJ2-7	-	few	CASSFGQGNYEQYF	TGTGCCAGCAGCTTCGGGCAGGGGAACTACGAGCAGTACTTC
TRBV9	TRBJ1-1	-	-	CASSPLGHNTEAFF	TGTGCCAGCAGCCCCCTCGGGCACAACACTGAAGCTTTCTTT
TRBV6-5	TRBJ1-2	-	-	CASSYDDRIEYGYTF	TGTGCCAGCAGTTACGACGACAGGATTGAGTATGGCTACACCTTC
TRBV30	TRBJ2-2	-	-	CAREGALTGELFF	TGTGCCCGGGAGGGGGCGCTAACCGGGGAGCTGTTTTTT
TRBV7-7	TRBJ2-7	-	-	CASSGLGGARSYEQYF	TGTGCTAGCAGCGGCCTTGGAGGGGCTCGCTCCTACGAGCAGTACTTC
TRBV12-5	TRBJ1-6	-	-	CASGSGRSYNSPLHF	TGTGCTAGTGGTTCGGGACGGAGCTATAATTCACCCCTCCACTTT
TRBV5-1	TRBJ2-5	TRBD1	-	CASSWKGTDQETQYF	TGCGCCAGCAGCTGGAAGGGGACAGACCAAGAGACCCAGTACTTC
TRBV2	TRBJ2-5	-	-	CASREIEDGTQYF	TGTGCCAGCAGGGAAATAGAAGATGGGACCCAGTACTTC
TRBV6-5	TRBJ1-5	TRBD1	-	CASRGDRGTSQPQHF	TGTGCCAGCAGGGGGGACAGGGGGACGAGTCAGCCCCAGCATTTT
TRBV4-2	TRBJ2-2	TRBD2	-	CASSQFSGSKTGELFF	TGTGCCAGCAGCCAATTTAGCGGGAGCAAAACCGGGGAGCTGTTTTTT
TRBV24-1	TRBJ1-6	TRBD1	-	CATSLGDRVSPLHF	TGTGCCACCAGCCTCGGGGACAGGGTTTCACCCCTCCACTTT
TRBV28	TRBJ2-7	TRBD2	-	CASSFSGSHSYEQYF	TGTGCCAGCAGTTTTAGCGGGTCCCATTCATACGAGCAGTACTTC
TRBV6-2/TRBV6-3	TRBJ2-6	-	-	CASSYGRAAGANVLTF	TGTGCCAGCAGTTACGGCAGGGCTGCTGGGGCCAACGTCCTGACTTTC
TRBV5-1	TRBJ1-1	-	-	CASSFDRNTEAFF	TGCGCCAGCAGCTTCGACAGGAACACTGAAGCTTTCTTT
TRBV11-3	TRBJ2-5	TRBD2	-	CASSPPVAASGRLTTQYF	TGTGCCAGCAGCCCCCCCGTCGCGGCTAGCGGGCGGTTGACGACCCAGTACTTC
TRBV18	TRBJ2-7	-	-	CASSPPDGPREQYF	TGTGCCAGCTCACCACCCGACGGCCCGAGAGAGCAGTACTTC
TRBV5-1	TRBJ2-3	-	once	CASTFRPSSTDTQYF	TGCGCCAGCACCTTCCGACCTTCTAGCACAGATACGCAGTATTTT
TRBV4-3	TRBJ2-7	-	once	CASSQAYDYEQYF	TGCGCCAGCAGCCAAGCTTATGATTACGAGCAGTACTTC
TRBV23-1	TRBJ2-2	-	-	CASITLAGELFF	TGCGCCAGCATCACCCTAGCAGGGGAGCTGTTTTTT
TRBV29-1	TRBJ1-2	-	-	CSVQSNYGYTF	TGCAGCGTCCAGTCGAACTATGGCTACACCTTC
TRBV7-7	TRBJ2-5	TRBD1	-	CASSWTGSQETQYF	TGTGCTAGCAGTTGGACAGGATCGCAAGAGACCCAGTACTTC
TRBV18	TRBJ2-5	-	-	CASSPGQKETQYF	TGTGCCAGCTCACCTGGACAGAAAGAGACCCAGTACTTC
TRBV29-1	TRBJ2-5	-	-	CSVERLFGETQYF	TGCAGCGTTGAAAGGCTCTTCGGGGAGACCCAGTACTTC
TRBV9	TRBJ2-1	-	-	CASSPGGGLRVF	TGTGCCAGCAGCCCCGGGGGAGGTCTACGGGTCTTC
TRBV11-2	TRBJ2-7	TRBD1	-	CASSVRDSSYEQYF	TGTGCCAGCAGCGTTAGGGACAGCTCCTACGAGCAGTACTTC
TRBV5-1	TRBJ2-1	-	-	CASSLSRNEQFF	TGCGCCAGCAGCTTGAGTAGGAATGAGCAGTTCTTC
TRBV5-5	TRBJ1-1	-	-	CASSLVREVRTEAFF	TGTGCCAGCAGCTTGGTACGGGAAGTAAGGACTGAAGCTTTCTTT
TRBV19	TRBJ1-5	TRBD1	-	CASSIGDRETQPQHF	TGTGCCAGTAGTATAGGGGACAGGGAGACACAGCCCCAGCATTTT
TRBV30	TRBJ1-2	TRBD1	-	CAWSSRGRLGYTF	TGTGCCTGGAGTAGTAGGGGGCGTCTTGGCTACACCTTC
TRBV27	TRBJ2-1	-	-	CASSLSPRGGDEQFF	TGTGCCAGCAGTTTATCCCCGAGGGGGGGCGATGAGCAGTTCTTC
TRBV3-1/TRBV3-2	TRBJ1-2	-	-	CASSQAWSGYGYTF	TGTGCCAGCAGCCAAGCGTGGTCTGGCTATGGCTACACCTTC
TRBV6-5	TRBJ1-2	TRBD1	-	CASSPDRGRGGYTF	TGTGCCAGCAGCCCGGACAGGGGCCGGGGGGGCTACACCTTC
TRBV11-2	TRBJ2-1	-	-	CASSLSLGDNEQFF	TGTGCCAGCAGCTTGTCCCTAGGGGATAATGAGCAGTTCTTC
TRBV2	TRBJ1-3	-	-	CASISSSGNTIYF	TGTGCCAGTATCTCGAGCTCTGGAAACACCATATATTTT
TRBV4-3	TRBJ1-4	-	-	CASRREQNEKLFF	TGCGCCAGCCGGCGGGAACAGAATGAAAAACTGTTTTTT
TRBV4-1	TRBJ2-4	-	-	CASSHGREDIQYF	TGCGCCAGCAGCCATGGCAGGGAAGACATTCAGTACTTC
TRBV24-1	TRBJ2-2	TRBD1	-	CATSDRQGATGELFF	TGTGCCACCAGTGATCGACAGGGGGCCACCGGGGAGCTGTTTTTT
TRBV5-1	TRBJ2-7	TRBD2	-	CASSESGGRSYEQYF	TGCGCCAGCAGCGAAAGCGGGGGCCGCTCCTACGAGCAGTACTTC
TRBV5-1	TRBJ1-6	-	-	CASSREGGNSPLHF	TGCGCCAGCAGTCGGGAGGGTGGTAATTCACCCCTCCACTTT